This is a list of T cell receptor beta chains from one sample in a study of shared clonotypes between healthy human individuals. Using immunoSEQ multiplex PCR, the repertoire was profiled, and TCRdb retains in-frame clones only, with some absent. The sample lists about 990,000 clones; about four fifths were seen once. The specimen was memory CD4+ T cells from PBMCs. All receptors come from a man younger than 35 in good health. Some clones in this sample may be carry-over from other donors' samples. Both conserved end residues are part of each CDR3. The D gene is left open where the match is weak. Rows give clone size only sometimes, using once, few, many, or a class for an expanded clone.

clone size	V gene	D gene	J gene	CDR3 protein	CDR3 DNA
NA	TRBV2	NA	TRBJ2-6	CASSADGANVLTF	TGTGCCAGCAGTGCCGACGGGGCCAACGTCCTGACTTTC
few	TRBV5-5	NA	TRBJ1-2	CASSPRDTPYGYTF	TGTGCCAGCAGCCCCCGGGACACCCCATATGGCTACACCTTC
NA	TRBV7-2	NA	TRBJ1-3	CASSSLGAFSGNTIYF	TGTGCCAGCAGCTCGCTTGGGGCCTTCTCTGGAAACACCATATATTTT
NA	TRBV5-4	TRBD1	TRBJ1-2	CASSTPTGPGYGYTF	TGTGCCAGCAGCACACCGACAGGGCCGGGGTATGGCTACACCTTC
NA	TRBV6-5	TRBD1	TRBJ1-2	CASSSGQGQPLRGYTF	TGTGCCAGCAGTTCCGGACAGGGCCAACCCCTAAGGGGCTACACCTTC
NA	TRBV28	NA	TRBJ1-1	CASSPRIGNTEAFF	TGTGCCAGCAGTCCGCGTATCGGGAACACTGAAGCTTTCTTT
NA	TRBV2	NA	TRBJ1-1	CASSVQGANTEAFF	TGTGCCAGCAGTGTTCAGGGCGCGAACACTGAAGCTTTCTTT
NA	TRBV6-1	TRBD2	TRBJ2-7	CASIAGGTSSYEQYF	TGTGCCAGCATTGCGGGAGGTACGAGCTCCTACGAGCAGTACTTC
NA	TRBV21-1	NA	TRBJ2-7	CASSKEEIMQGGTYEQYF	TGTGCCAGCAGCAAAGAGGAGATTATGCAGGGGGGAACCTACGAGCAGTACTTC
NA	TRBV10-3	NA	TRBJ1-1	CATRSDGYTEAFF	TGTGCCACACGATCTGACGGTTACACTGAAGCTTTCTTT
NA	TRBV11-1	NA	TRBJ2-3	CASSRLRGHTDTQYF	TGTGCCAGCAGCCGACTTCGGGGCCACACAGATACGCAGTATTTT
few	TRBV15	TRBD1	TRBJ2-2	CATSSLTGAGELFF	TGTGCCACCAGCAGCCTTACAGGGGCCGGGGAGCTGTTTTTT
NA	TRBV28	TRBD1	TRBJ1-5	CASSLGTGGPNQPQHF	TGTGCCAGCAGTTTAGGGACAGGGGGCCCAAATCAGCCCCAGCATTTT
NA	TRBV21-1	NA	TRBJ2-7	CASSKAFLAGSYEQYF	TGTGCCAGCAGCAAAGCTTTCCTAGCGGGATCATACGAGCAGTACTTC
NA	TRBV18	TRBD2	TRBJ2-5	CASSPTSGKETQYF	TGTGCCAGCTCACCAACTAGCGGGAAAGAGACCCAGTACTTC
NA	TRBV6-6	TRBD1	TRBJ1-1	CASSRQGENTEAFF	TGTGCCAGCAGTCGTCAGGGGGAGAACACTGAAGCTTTCTTT
NA	TRBV9	NA	TRBJ2-2	CASSLNPQNTGELFF	TGTGCCAGCAGCCTAAACCCTCAGAACACCGGGGAGCTGTTTTTT
NA	TRBV19	NA	TRBJ1-1	CASSIRRMNTEAFF	TGTGCCAGTAGTATAAGACGGATGAACACTGAAGCTTTCTTT
NA	TRBV14	TRBD2	TRBJ2-5	CASSPRSGRYQETQYF	TGTGCCAGCAGCCCCCGTAGCGGGAGGTACCAAGAGACCCAGTACTTC
NA	TRBV4-1	TRBD1	TRBJ2-1	CASSQRGIDRGDEQFF	TGCGCCAGCAGCCAACGCGGGATTGACAGGGGTGATGAGCAGTTCTTC
few	TRBV30	NA	TRBJ1-3	CARDIGGNTIYF	TGTGCGAGGGACATTGGAGGAAACACCATATATTTT
NA	TRBV6-5	NA	TRBJ2-7	CASSRQHTYEQYF	TGTGCCAGCAGTCGACAGCACACCTACGAGCAGTACTTC
NA	TRBV7-2	NA	TRBJ2-6	CASSLTSGSSSGANVLTF	TGTGCCAGCAGCTTAACCTCCGGAAGCTCCTCTGGGGCCAACGTCCTGACTTTC
NA	TRBV6-6	NA	TRBJ2-7	CASSTAGGTAPNEQYF	TGTGCCAGCAGCACAGCGGGCGGGACAGCCCCCAACGAGCAGTACTTC
NA	TRBV30	TRBD1	TRBJ1-1	CAWSVGTGTEAFF	TGTGCCTGGAGTGTCGGGACAGGCACTGAAGCTTTCTTT
once	TRBV25-1	TRBD2	TRBJ2-3	CASSDIRGGNTQYF	TGTGCCAGCAGTGACATCCGGGGGGGGAATACGCAGTATTTT
NA	TRBV19	TRBD1	TRBJ1-1	CASSPDRANTEAFF	TGTGCCAGTAGTCCCGACAGGGCGAACACTGAAGCTTTCTTT
NA	TRBV11-2	NA	TRBJ2-2	CASTPSTGYTGELFF	TGTGCCAGCACCCCATCGACTGGGTATACCGGGGAGCTGTTTTTT
few	TRBV4-2	TRBD2	TRBJ2-1	CASSQERTSGRAAGYNEQFF	TGTGCCAGCAGCCAGGAACGGACTAGCGGGAGGGCCGCGGGTTACAATGAGCAGTTCTTC
NA	TRBV13	TRBD1	TRBJ2-5	CASSLDKGALGETQYF	TGTGCCAGCAGCTTAGACAAGGGGGCCCTCGGGGAGACCCAGTACTTC
NA	TRBV5-1	TRBD2	TRBJ2-7	CASSLVAGPYEQYF	TGCGCCAGCAGCTTGGTAGCGGGCCCCTACGAGCAGTACTTC
NA	TRBV19	TRBD1	TRBJ1-5	CASTQDRVYSNQPQHF	TGTGCCAGTACGCAGGACAGGGTTTATAGCAATCAGCCCCAGCATTTT
few	TRBV2	NA	TRBJ1-5	CASSVGRAYNQPQHF	TGTGCCAGCAGTGTTGGCAGGGCCTACAATCAGCCCCAGCATTTT
few	TRBV19	NA	TRBJ1-2	CASNVRDDYGYTF	TGTGCCAGTAATGTTCGAGACGACTATGGCTACACCTTC
NA	TRBV30	NA	TRBJ1-5	CAWSTGGNQPQHF	TGTGCCTGGAGTACAGGTGGCAATCAGCCCCAGCATTTT
NA	TRBV7-2	NA	TRBJ1-5	CASSSALPNQPQHF	TGTGCCAGCAGCTCCGCTTTGCCCAATCAGCCCCAGCATTTT
few	TRBV11-2	NA	TRBJ2-5	CASSEWGARETQYF	TGTGCCAGCAGTGAGTGGGGGGCACGGGAGACCCAGTACTTC
NA	TRBV2	TRBD2	TRBJ2-7	CASSLRLADTYEQYF	TGTGCCAGCAGTCTTAGACTAGCGGATACCTACGAGCAGTACTTC
NA	TRBV5-1	TRBD1	TRBJ1-1	CASSAGTDAEAFF	TGCGCCAGCAGCGCCGGGACAGACGCTGAAGCTTTCTTT
NA	TRBV4-1	TRBD2	TRBJ2-3	CASSQPSGRAGPDTQYF	TGCGCCAGCAGCCAACCCAGCGGGAGGGCGGGGCCAGATACGCAGTATTTT
NA	TRBV28	NA	TRBJ1-2	CASSLVLGGGLDYGYTF	TGTGCCAGCAGTTTAGTTCTGGGCGGGGGATTAGACTATGGCTACACCTTC
NA	TRBV14	NA	TRBJ2-7	CASSQEGDGVISYEQYF	TGTGCCAGCAGCCAAGAAGGGGACGGCGTTATTTCCTACGAGCAGTACTTC
NA	TRBV27	TRBD1	TRBJ1-5	CASSPRWWDRNSNQPQHF	TGTGCCAGCAGTCCGCGGTGGTGGGACAGAAATTCAAATCAGCCCCAGCATTTT
once	TRBV6-1	NA	TRBJ2-7	CASSEGRLYEQYF	TGTGCCAGCAGTGAAGGGAGGCTCTACGAGCAGTACTTC
few	TRBV4-1	TRBD2	TRBJ2-3	CASSQPRLAARTDTQYF	TGCGCCAGCAGCCAACCGAGACTAGCGGCCAGGACAGATACGCAGTATTTT
NA	TRBV2	TRBD1	TRBJ1-5	CASRTGDTAWQPQHF	TGTGCCAGCAGGACAGGGGATACGGCTTGGCAGCCCCAGCATTTT
NA	TRBV30	NA	TRBJ1-4	CAWGVKEQLFF	TGTGCCTGGGGGGTGAAAGAACAACTGTTTTTT
NA	TRBV18	NA	TRBJ1-5	CASSPSRNQPQHF	TGTGCCAGCTCACCAAGCCGCAATCAGCCCCAGCATTTT
NA	TRBV7-9	NA	TRBJ1-4	CASSLVASLSTNEKLFF	TGTGCCAGCAGCTTAGTTGCCAGTCTTTCAACTAATGAAAAACTGTTTTTT
NA	TRBV5-1	TRBD1	TRBJ2-5	CASSVGQTTYQETQYF	TGCGCCAGCAGCGTGGGACAGACAACCTACCAAGAGACCCAGTACTTC
NA	TRBV28	TRBD2	TRBJ2-5	CASSLPGAGGPWETQYF	TGTGCCAGCAGCCTTCCGGGGGCGGGAGGGCCCTGGGAGACCCAGTACTTC
NA	TRBV27	NA	TRBJ2-1	CASSLEGQLRGEQFF	TGTGCCAGCAGTCTCGAGGGACAACTTAGGGGTGAGCAGTTCTTC
NA	TRBV19	TRBD2	TRBJ2-1	CASSPLAGGGQFF	TGTGCCAGTAGTCCTCTAGCGGGAGGAGGGCAGTTCTTC
once	TRBV6-5	TRBD1	TRBJ2-5	CASRHRQGGETQYF	TGTGCCAGCAGACACAGACAGGGCGGAGAGACCCAGTACTTC
NA	TRBV5-4	NA	TRBJ1-6	CASSPVQGRDSPLHF	TGTGCCAGCAGCCCCGTGCAGGGGAGGGATTCACCCCTCCACTTT